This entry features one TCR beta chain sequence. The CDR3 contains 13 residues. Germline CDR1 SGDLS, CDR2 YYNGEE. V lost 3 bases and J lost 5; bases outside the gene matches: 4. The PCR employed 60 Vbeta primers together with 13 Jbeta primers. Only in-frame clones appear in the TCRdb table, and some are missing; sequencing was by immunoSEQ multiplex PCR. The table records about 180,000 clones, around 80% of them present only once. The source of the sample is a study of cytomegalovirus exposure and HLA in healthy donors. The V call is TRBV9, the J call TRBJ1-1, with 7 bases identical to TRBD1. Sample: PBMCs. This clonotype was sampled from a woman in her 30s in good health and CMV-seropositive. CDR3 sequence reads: CASSATGSTEAFF. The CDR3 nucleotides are TGTGCCAGCAGCGCGACAGGGTCGACTGAAGCTTTCTTT.